The 12 T cell receptor beta chains in this list originate from one sample, sequenced in a study of Graves' ophthalmopathy and Graves' hyperthyroidism (dated by TCRdb to the late 2010s). Sequencing was performed on an Illumina HiSeq 2000. TCR beta CDR3 regions were amplified from RNA transcripts for repertoire sequencing. HTBI primers and the Qiagen OneStep RT-PCR kit were used in a first-round RT-PCR, which was followed by a second-round multiplex PCR, size selection and purification. Starting from the raw public reads, TCRdb applied fastp trimming at Q25, assembled clones with MiXCR and retained in-frame beta chains. Rows with one shared CDR3 protein collapse into an entry with the most common genes and DNA. This sample comprises around 400,000 distinct CDR3 sequences, under 25% of them detected only once. Jointly, the top ten make up around 3.2% of the sample. Sequencing was carried out using peripheral blood. The receptors come from a woman aged 18-35 years with stable Graves' hyperthyroidism. Donor details come from another sample of the same person, matched by shared clones.

CDR3 region: CATRTTATYGYTF. Here the CDR3 DNA reads TGTGCCACCAGAACGACAGCCACCTATGGCTACACCTTC. V usage is TRBV28 and J usage is TRBJ1-2, with D possibly matching TRBD1 (5 bases). The CDR3 totals 13 residues. The germline CDR1 and CDR2 sequences are MDHEN and SYDVKM. The germline V and J ends were trimmed by 10 bases and 4 bases, with 16 bases remaining between them.

This clonotype was counted many times. The gene calls are TRBV18 and TRBJ1-1; 8 nucleotides match TRBD1. The V gene's germline CDR1 is KGHSH and CDR2 LQKENI. CDR3 size: 14 residues. The V and J ends lost 8 bases and 4 bases, in that order; junction bases with no gene match: 9. CDR3 sequence: CASSPGQGGTEAFF. CDR3 nucleotide sequence: TGTGCCAGCAGCCCTGGACAGGGCGGCACTGAAGCTTTCTTT.

The chain has TRBV18 and TRBJ2-7; 10 positions match TRBD2. J was trimmed by 4 bases and V by 5 bases; bases with no gene match: 5. The germline CDR1 and CDR2 sequences are KGHSH and LQKENI. The CDR3 has 14 amino acids. CDR3 sequence (DNA): TGTGCCAGCTCAGTAGCGGGGGGTGAATACGAGCAGTACTTC. Translated: CASSVAGGEYEQYF.

This chain connects TRBV12-3 or TRBV12-4 to TRBJ1-1; D gene unclear. Trimming shortened V by 6 bases and J by 5 bases, and 10 bases separated the two germline ends. This CDR3 has 12 residues. The CDR3 protein is CASSSGRTEAFF. The CDR3 DNA is TGTGCCAGCAGCTCAGGACGGACTGAAGCTTTCTTT.

In this sample, this clonotype turned up many times. The chain is built from TRBV20-1 and TRBJ2-2; TRBD1 matches at 9 bases. V lost 3 bases, J lost 2 bases, and 1 base stayed unmatched. The CDR3 extends over 14 amino acids. Germline V CDR1 and CDR2: DFQATT, SNEGSKA (reference sequence). The CDR3 DNA reads as TGCAGTGCTAGGACAGGGGGTAACACCGGGGAGCTGTTTTTT. This translates into CSARTGGNTGELFF.

This clonotype was observed many times. The rearrangement links TRBV30 to TRBJ1-1, with 7 bases fitting TRBD1. The CDR3 consists of 11 residues. Germline V gives CDR1 GTSNPN, CDR2 SVGIG (reference sequence). The junction had 5 bases not matched to a gene; V was cut back by 5 bases and J by 8 bases. CDR3 region: CAWGGQIEAFF. The CDR3 nucleotides are TGTGCCTGGGGGGGACAGATAGAAGCTTTCTTT.

This clonotype was seen a few times. The gene calls are TRBV3-1 and TRBJ1-5; D unclear. The V gene's germline CDR1 is LGHDT and CDR2 YNNKEL (reference sequence). V lost 5 bases, J lost 1 base, and 9 bases lay in between. The CDR3 extends over 14 amino acids. The CDR3: CASSSRSSNQPQHF. The CDR3 DNA follows: TGTGCCAGCAGCTCCCGGTCCAGCAATCAGCCCCAGCATTTT. Full variable domain (remainder filled in from reference TRBV3-1 and TRBJ1-5): DTAVSQTPKYLVTQMGNDKSIKCEQNLGHDTMYWYKQDSKKFLKIMFSYNNKELIINETVPNRFSPKSPDKAHLNLHINSLELGDSAVYFCASSSRSSNQPQHFGDGTRLSIL.

This clonotype was recorded many times. The chain links TRBV25-1 to TRBJ2-3; D possibly corresponds to TRBD2 (5 bases). V lost 4 bases, J lost 2 bases, and 13 bases lay in between. Germline values: CDR1 MGHDK, CDR2 SYGVNS. The CDR3 extends over 15 amino acids. The CDR3 bases are TGTGCCAGCAGTGCGAAACTAGGGTCCACAGATACGCAGTATTTT. Amino acids: CASSAKLGSTDTQYF.

This clonotype was counted at least ten times. This chain connects TRBV24-1 to TRBJ2-6; D may be TRBD1 or TRBD2 (6 bases each). V lost 9 bases, J lost 4 bases, and 15 bases lay in between. Germline V gene sequence: CDR1 KGHDR, CDR2 SFDVKD. The CDR3 runs 15 residues. This CDR3 is CATSNGGRGANVLTF. The CDR3 DNA reads TGTGCCACCTCCAATGGGGGGCGAGGGGCCAACGTCCTGACTTTC.

This clonotype has a count of ten or more. The rearrangement links TRBV6-5 to TRBJ1-2, with TRBD1 as a possible D gene (5 bases). There are 12 residues in the CDR3. CDR1 is MNHEY and CDR2 is SVGAGI in the germline V gene. V was clipped by 7 bases and J by 7 bases, with 13 bases between them. The CDR3: CASTHQGGGYTF. In DNA form, the CDR3 reads TGTGCCAGCACTCACCAGGGAGGTGGCTACACCTTC.

This clonotype was counted ten times or more. With a much larger clone just one base away, this may be a read error. J is TRBJ1-1 and V is TRBV27, with D perhaps TRBD1 (6 bases). This CDR3 spans 13 amino acids. Germline values: CDR1 MNHEY, CDR2 SMNVEV (reference sequence). CDR3 loop: CACSPRRGGEAFF. The CDR3 nucleotides read TGTGCCTGCAGTCCCCGACGAGGGGGGGAAGCTTTCTTT.

The rearrangement links TRBV25-1 to TRBJ2-3; 9 bases are a match to TRBD1. Germline CDR1 reads MGHDK; CDR2 reads SYGVNS. The CDR3 has 18 residues. V dropped 3 bases and J dropped 3; count of bases not matched to a gene: 13. CDR3: CASSDTNRGRGGTDTQYF. In nucleotides, the CDR3 is TGTGCCAGCAGTGATACTAACAGGGGGCGCGGAGGGACAGATACGCAGTATTTT.